These T cell receptor beta chains were read from a single sample in a study of shared clonotypes between healthy human individuals. Profiling relied on immunoSEQ multiplex PCR, and the TCRdb table lists in-frame clones only, not all of them. The sample lists about 1.1 million clones, 75% to 85% occurring once. Sequencing was performed on memory CD4+ T cells from PBMCs. The receptors were sampled from a man between 18 and 35 years old in good health. Some clones in this sample may be carry-over from other donors' samples. CDR3s include the opening cysteine and the closing phenylalanine or tryptophan. D genes are given only for firm matches. The listing skips clone size in some rows; elsewhere it reads once, few, many or a size class.

clone_size	j_call	cdr3_length	v_call	d_call	cdr3_nt	cdr3_aa
many	TRBJ2-3	11	TRBV11-2	-	TGTGCCAGCAGCTTATGGGATACGCAGTATTTT	CASSLWDTQYF
-	TRBJ2-1	13	TRBV10-3	-	TGTGCCATCAGGGAGGGTTCCTACAATGAGCAGTTCTTC	CAIREGSYNEQFF
-	TRBJ2-1	14	TRBV6-4	-	TGTGCCAGCAGTGACGGCGGGGATTACAATGAGCAGTTCTTC	CASSDGGDYNEQFF
many	TRBJ1-2	10	TRBV20-1	-	TGCAGTGCATGGCCGTCCGGCTACACCTTC	CSAWPSGYTF
-	TRBJ2-4	15	TRBV5-1	TRBD1	TGCGCCAGCAGCTTGGACAGGGGGCCCAAAAACATTCAGTACTTC	CASSLDRGPKNIQYF
-	TRBJ2-1	16	TRBV28	-	TGTGCCAGCCTAAGTGGAGGGGGAGGCTCCTACAATGAGCAGTTCTTC	CASLSGGGGSYNEQFF
-	TRBJ1-5	14	TRBV30	TRBD1	TGTGCCTGGAGTGCGCCGACAGGGATTCAGCCCCAGCATTTT	CAWSAPTGIQPQHF
once	TRBJ2-7	15	TRBV18	TRBD1	TGTGCCAGCTCACCCCGGGACAGGGTATCCTACGAGCAGTACTTC	CASSPRDRVSYEQYF
-	TRBJ1-2	15	TRBV28	TRBD1	TGTGCCAGCAGTTTATCCACCCGGACAGGGGATGGCTACACCTTC	CASSLSTRTGDGYTF
-	TRBJ1-1	14	TRBV6-5	-	TGTGCCAGCAGTTACGGCATTGCGAACACTGAAGCTTTCTTT	CASSYGIANTEAFF
many	TRBJ2-7	14	TRBV30	TRBD2	TGTGCCTGGAGTGGCGGGAGGGGCTCCTACGAGCAGTACTTC	CAWSGGRGSYEQYF
-	TRBJ1-5	14	TRBV7-2	TRBD1	TGTGCCAGCAGCTCGGACAGGGTTGATCAGCCCCAGCATTTT	CASSSDRVDQPQHF
once	TRBJ2-7	13	TRBV18	-	TGTGCCAGCTCAGCCGATCAAACCTACGAGCAGTACTTC	CASSADQTYEQYF
many	TRBJ2-5	12	TRBV7-9	-	TGTGCCAGCAGCTGGTACCAAGAGACCCAGTACTTC	CASSWYQETQYF
-	TRBJ2-5	14	TRBV14	TRBD1	TGTGCCAGCAGCCCTATAAATACAGGGGGGACCCAGTACTTC	CASSPINTGGTQYF
once	TRBJ2-1	15	TRBV10-1	-	TGCGCCAGCAGTGAGGGGTGCTTCTCCTACAATGAGCAGTTCTTC	CASSEGCFSYNEQFF
-	TRBJ1-2	11	TRBV28	TRBD1	TGTGCCAGCAGTGCAGGGGGGAGCTACACCTTC	CASSAGGSYTF
-	TRBJ2-7	19	TRBV27	TRBD1	TGTGCCAGCAGTTTTGTGAGGACTTCCGGGACAGGGCCTCCCTACGAGCAGTACTTC	CASSFVRTSGTGPPYEQYF
-	TRBJ2-5	13	TRBV5-6	-	TGTGCCAGCGATTCCGGGTACCGGGAGACCCAGTACTTC	CASDSGYRETQYF
-	TRBJ2-1	15	TRBV19	TRBD1	TGTGCCAGTAGTCTCCGGGACAGGGAAAACAATGAGCAGTTCTTC	CASSLRDRENNEQFF
-	TRBJ2-5	15	TRBV7-9	TRBD2	TGTGCCAGCAGCCAAGGGACTAGCGGGAGGGAGACCCAGTACTTC	CASSQGTSGRETQYF
-	TRBJ1-1	16	TRBV9	TRBD1	TGTGCCAGCAGCGGTGGGACAGGGAGGGGCGACACTGAAGCTTTCTTT	CASSGGTGRGDTEAFF
-	TRBJ2-3	12	TRBV28	-	TGTGCCAGCAGCTGGGATATAGATACGCAGTATTTT	CASSWDIDTQYF
-	TRBJ2-3	15	TRBV9	-	TGTGCCAGCAGCGTAGCTGGAAAAGGCACAGATACGCAGTATTTT	CASSVAGKGTDTQYF
-	TRBJ1-1	14	TRBV5-1	-	TGCGCCAGCAGCCAACAGGGTGGGAACACTGAAGCTTTCTTT	CASSQQGGNTEAFF
-	TRBJ1-4	13	TRBV30	-	TGTGCCTGGAGCGTCTGGGGAGGCGAAAAACTGTTTTTT	CAWSVWGGEKLFF
many	TRBJ1-1	17	TRBV4-2	-	TGTGCCAGCAGCCACGACGAAGACAGGTTGATAGTCGGTGAAGCTTTCTTT	CASSHDEDRLIVGEAFF
once	TRBJ1-2	13	TRBV14	-	TGTGCCAGCAGCCAGGAACGGCACTATGGCTACACCTTC	CASSQERHYGYTF
-	TRBJ2-7	14	TRBV5-1	-	TGCGCCAGCAGCTTGAGACCTCAATCCTACGAGCAGTACTTC	CASSLRPQSYEQYF
-	TRBJ1-2	16	TRBV5-4	TRBD1	TGTGCCAGCAGCTCGAAAAAGGGGGCCACTAACTATGGCTACACCTTC	CASSSKKGATNYGYTF
-	TRBJ2-7	15	TRBV21-1	-	TGTGCCAGCAGGGACTCGCCGCTGGAGACCTACGAGCAGTACTTC	CASRDSPLETYEQYF
-	TRBJ2-1	15	TRBV4-1	TRBD2	TGCGCCAGCAGCCAAGATGTCCTAGCGGGAGGGGGGCAGTTCTTC	CASSQDVLAGGGQFF
few	TRBJ2-7	16	TRBV6-1	-	TGTGCCAGCAGTGACACTATGAGCAGGGGATGGTACGAGCAGTACTTC	CASSDTMSRGWYEQYF
-	TRBJ2-2	16	TRBV4-2	-	TGTGCCAGCAGCCAAGGAACTAATTCGAACACCGGGGAGCTGTTTTTT	CASSQGTNSNTGELFF
-	TRBJ2-7	15	TRBV11-1	TRBD2	TGTGCCAGCAGCCAGACGACTAGCGGGGGAGATTGGCAGTACTTC	CASSQTTSGGDWQYF
many	TRBJ2-7	15	TRBV2	TRBD1	TGTGCCAGCCGGGCAGGACAGGGACCCTCCTACGAGCAGTACTTC	CASRAGQGPSYEQYF
-	TRBJ2-1	15	TRBV4-1	-	TGCGCCAGCAGCCTGACGCTGAGCTCCTACAATGAGCAGTTCTTC	CASSLTLSSYNEQFF